The source of this TCR beta chain is a study of CD4 T cells in relation to SARS-CoV-2 and coronaviruses. Study at large: PBMCs were cultured with antigen for approximately nine days before TCR beta sequencing. The HLA restriction of the shared crossreactive spike epitopes was mapped. Overall study findings and caveats: Around two thirds of donors had memory CD4+ clonotypes crossrecognizing SARS-CoV-2 and common cold coronavirus spike.

The unexposed donors gave CD4+ T cells in about 2011-2018, prior to COVID-19. The cells were cultured for over eight days before CD4+ T cells were isolated. Cells permitting, SARS-CoV-2 S/N and four cold-coronavirus spikes were tested on unexposed-donor CD4+ T cells. This clone was seen a single time. What it recognizes is unknown. Sequencing used immunoSEQ multiplex PCR; TCRdb keeps in-frame clones, though not all of them. The sample records 16,000 or so clones, about 80% being singletons. The length of the CDR3 is 16 residues. Trimming removed 3 bases from V and 4 bases from J, with 15 bases in between. The V gene's germline CDR1 is KGHDR and CDR2 SFDVKD.

J is TRBJ1-3 and V is TRBV24-1, with D possibly matching TRBD1 (5 bases). The sequenced sample was CD4+ T cells from PBMCs, cultured in vitro. The clonotype was recovered from a human donor in good health. CDR3 bases: TGTGCCACCAGTGATCCTCCGGGACGTCAAGGAAACACCATATATTTT. Translating gives CATSDPPGRQGNTIYF.